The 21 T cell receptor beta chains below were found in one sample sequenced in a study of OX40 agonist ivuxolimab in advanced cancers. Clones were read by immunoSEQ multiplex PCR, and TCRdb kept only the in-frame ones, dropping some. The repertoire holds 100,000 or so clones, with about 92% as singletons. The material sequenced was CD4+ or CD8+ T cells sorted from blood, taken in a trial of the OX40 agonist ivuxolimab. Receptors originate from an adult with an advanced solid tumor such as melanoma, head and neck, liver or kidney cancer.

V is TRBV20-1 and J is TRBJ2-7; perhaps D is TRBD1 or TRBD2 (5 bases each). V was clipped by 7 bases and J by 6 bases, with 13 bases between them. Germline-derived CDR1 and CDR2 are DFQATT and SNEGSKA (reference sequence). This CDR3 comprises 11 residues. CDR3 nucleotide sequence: TGCAGTGTGGGGGACGCCCCCGAGCAGTACTTC. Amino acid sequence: CSVGDAPEQYF.

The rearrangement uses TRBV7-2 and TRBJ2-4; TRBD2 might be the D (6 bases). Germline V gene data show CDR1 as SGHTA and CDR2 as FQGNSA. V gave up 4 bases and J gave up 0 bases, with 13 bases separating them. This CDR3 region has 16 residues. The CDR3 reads CASSSSTSLAKNIQYF. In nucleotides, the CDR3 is TGTGCCAGCAGCTCGTCGACTAGTCTAGCCAAAAACATTCAGTACTTC. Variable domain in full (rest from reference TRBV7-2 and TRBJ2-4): GAGVSQSPSNKVTEKGKDVELRCDPISGHTALYWYRQSLGQGLEFLIYFQGNSAPDKSGLPSDRFSAERTGGSVSTLTIQRTQQEDSAVYLCASSSSTSLAKNIQYFGAGTRLSVL.

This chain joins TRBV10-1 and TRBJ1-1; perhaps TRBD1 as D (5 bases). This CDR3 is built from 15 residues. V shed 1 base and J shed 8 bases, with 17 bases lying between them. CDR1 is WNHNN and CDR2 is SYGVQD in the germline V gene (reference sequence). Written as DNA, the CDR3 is TGCGCCAGCAGTGAGTGGGGCCAGGGAGTCGCCGAAGCTTTCTTT. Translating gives CASSEWGQGVAEAFF.

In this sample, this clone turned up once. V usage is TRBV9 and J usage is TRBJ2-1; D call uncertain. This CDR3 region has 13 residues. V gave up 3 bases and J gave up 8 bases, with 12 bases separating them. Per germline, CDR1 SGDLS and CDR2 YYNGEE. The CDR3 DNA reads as TGTGCCAGCAGCGGACCGACTGGCGATGAGCAGTTCTTC. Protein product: CASSGPTGDEQFF.

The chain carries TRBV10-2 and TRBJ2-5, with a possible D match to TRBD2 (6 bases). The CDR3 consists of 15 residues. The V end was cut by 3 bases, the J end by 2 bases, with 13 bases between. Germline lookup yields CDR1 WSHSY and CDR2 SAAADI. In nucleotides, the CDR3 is TGCGCCAGCAGTGATTTAGGAGGGCGACAAGAGACCCAGTACTTC. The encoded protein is CASSDLGGRQETQYF.

As DNA, the CDR3 is TGCAGCGCTGGGACCAGAAACACTGAAGCTTTCTTT. Amino acids: CSAGTRNTEAFF. The chain couples TRBV29-1 to TRBJ1-1; possible D gene TRBD1, 5 bases. Trimming cost V 7 bases and J 2 bases, with 11 bases left between them. This CDR3 is built from 12 residues. Germline CDR1 SQVTM, CDR2 ANQGSEA.

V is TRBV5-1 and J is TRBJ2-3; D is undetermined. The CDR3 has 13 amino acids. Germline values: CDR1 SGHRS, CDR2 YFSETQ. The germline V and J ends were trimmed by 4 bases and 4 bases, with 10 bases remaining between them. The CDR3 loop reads CASSTWTADTQYF. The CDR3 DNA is TGCGCCAGCAGCACCTGGACGGCAGATACGCAGTATTTT.

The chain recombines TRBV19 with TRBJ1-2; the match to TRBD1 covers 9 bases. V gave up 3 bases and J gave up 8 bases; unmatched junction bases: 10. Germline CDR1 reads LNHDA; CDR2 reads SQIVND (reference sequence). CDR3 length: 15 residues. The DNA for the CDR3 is TGTGCCAGTAGTATCCGGACAGGGGATAGATGGGGCTACACCTTC. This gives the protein CASSIRTGDRWGYTF.

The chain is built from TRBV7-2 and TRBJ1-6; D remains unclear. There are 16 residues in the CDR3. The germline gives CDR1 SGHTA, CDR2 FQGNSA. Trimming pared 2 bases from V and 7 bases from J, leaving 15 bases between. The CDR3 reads CASSLPNPLVNSPLHF. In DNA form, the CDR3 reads TGTGCCAGCAGCTTACCTAACCCCCTCGTAAATTCACCCCTCCACTTT.

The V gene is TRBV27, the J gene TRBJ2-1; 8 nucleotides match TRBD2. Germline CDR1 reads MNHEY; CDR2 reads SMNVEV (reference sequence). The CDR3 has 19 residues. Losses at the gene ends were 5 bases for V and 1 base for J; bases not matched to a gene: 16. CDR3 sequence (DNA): TGTGCCAGCAGTACCGGGGGCAGGGTAGCGGGAATATCCTACAATGAGCAGTTCTTC. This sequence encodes CASSTGGRVAGISYNEQFF.

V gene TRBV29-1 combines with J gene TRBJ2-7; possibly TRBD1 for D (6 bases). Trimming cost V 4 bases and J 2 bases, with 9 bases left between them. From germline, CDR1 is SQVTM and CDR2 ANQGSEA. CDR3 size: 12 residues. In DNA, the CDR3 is TGCAGCGTTGCTGGGGGCACCTACGAGCAGTACTTC. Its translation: CSVAGGTYEQYF.

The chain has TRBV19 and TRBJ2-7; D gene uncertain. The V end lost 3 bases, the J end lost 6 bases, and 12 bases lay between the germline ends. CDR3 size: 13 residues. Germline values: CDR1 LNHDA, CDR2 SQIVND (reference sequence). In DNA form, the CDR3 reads TGTGCCAGTAGTATTGGGCGAGGATTCGAGCAGTACTTC. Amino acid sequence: CASSIGRGFEQYF.

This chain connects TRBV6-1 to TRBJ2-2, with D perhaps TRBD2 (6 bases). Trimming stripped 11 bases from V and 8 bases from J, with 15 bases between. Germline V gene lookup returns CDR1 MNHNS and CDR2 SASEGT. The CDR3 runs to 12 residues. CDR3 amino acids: CAHRDGSGELFF. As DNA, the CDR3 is TGTGCCCACCGCGACGGGAGTGGGGAGCTGTTTTTT.

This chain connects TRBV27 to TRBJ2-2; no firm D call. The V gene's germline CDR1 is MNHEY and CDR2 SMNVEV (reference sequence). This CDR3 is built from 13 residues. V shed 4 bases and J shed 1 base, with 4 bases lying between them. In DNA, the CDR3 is TGTGCCAGCAGTTACGGGAACACCGGGGAGCTGTTTTTT. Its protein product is CASSYGNTGELFF.

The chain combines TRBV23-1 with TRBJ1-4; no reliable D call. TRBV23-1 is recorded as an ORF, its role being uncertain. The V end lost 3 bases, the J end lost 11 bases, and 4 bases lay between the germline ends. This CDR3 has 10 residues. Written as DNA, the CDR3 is TGCGCCAGCAGTCACAGGAAACTGTTTTTT. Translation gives CASSHRKLFF.

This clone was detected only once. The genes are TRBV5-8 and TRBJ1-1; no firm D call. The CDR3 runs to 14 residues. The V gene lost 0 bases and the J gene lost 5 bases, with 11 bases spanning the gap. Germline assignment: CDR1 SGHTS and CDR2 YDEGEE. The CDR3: CASSLVGPRTEAFF. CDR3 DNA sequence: TGTGCCAGCAGCTTGGTTGGGCCGAGGACTGAAGCTTTCTTT.

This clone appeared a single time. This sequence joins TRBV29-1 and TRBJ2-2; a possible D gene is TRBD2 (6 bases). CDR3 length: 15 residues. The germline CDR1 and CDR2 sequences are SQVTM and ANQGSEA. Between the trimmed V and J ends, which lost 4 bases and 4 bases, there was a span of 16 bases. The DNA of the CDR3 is TGCAGCGTTGTAATAGCGGCCAAGGGCACCGGGGAGCTGTTTTTT. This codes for CSVVIAAKGTGELFF.

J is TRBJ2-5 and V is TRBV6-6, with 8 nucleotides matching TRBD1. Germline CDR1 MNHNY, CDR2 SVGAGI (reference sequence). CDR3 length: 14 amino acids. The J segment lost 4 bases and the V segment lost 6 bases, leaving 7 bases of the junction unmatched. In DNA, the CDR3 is TGTGCCAGCAGCCTACAGGGGGGAGGAGAGACCCAGTACTTC. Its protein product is CASSLQGGGETQYF.

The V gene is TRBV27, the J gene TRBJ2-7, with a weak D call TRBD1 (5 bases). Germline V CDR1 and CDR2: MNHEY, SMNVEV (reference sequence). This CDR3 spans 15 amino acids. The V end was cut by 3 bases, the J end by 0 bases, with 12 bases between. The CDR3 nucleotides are TGTGCCAGCAGTTTTTCCCAGGGAAGCTCCTACGAGCAGTACTTC. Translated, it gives CASSFSQGSSYEQYF.

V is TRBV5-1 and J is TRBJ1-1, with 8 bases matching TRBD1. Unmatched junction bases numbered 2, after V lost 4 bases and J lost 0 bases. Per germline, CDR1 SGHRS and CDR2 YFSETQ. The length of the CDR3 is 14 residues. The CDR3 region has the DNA TGCGCCAGCAGCCCGGACAGGGTGAACACTGAAGCTTTCTTT. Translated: CASSPDRVNTEAFF.

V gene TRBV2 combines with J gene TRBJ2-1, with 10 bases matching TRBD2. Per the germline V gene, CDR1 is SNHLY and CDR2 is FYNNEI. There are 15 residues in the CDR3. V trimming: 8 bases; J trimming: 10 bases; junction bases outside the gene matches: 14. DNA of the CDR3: TGTGCCAGCTCAATCCCAGCGGGAGGGCCATTAGAGCAGTTCTTC. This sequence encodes CASSIPAGGPLEQFF.